A single sample gave rise to the 22 T cell receptor beta chains below, sequenced in a study of control samples from healthy donors and cancer patients (dated by TCRdb to the early 2020s). Library preparation employed the immunoSEQ multiplex PCR assay. In TCRdb, the immuneACCESS table is reduced to in-frame sequences with V and J assigned. These tables do not hold every clone; where another copy was compared, an unresolved V gene accounts for under half, and the others remain unexplained. Counted in this sample were approximately 92,000 clones; over 90% of them appeared once. Approximately 1.5% of the sample rests with the top ten. Material for sequencing was blood. All receptors derive from a woman aged 25 to 39 in good health.

The rearrangement uses TRBV2 and TRBJ2-2; possibly TRBD2 for D (6 bases). V was shortened by 6 bases and J by 0 bases, with 14 bases between the two germline ends. Germline V gives CDR1 SNHLY, CDR2 FYNNEI. This CDR3 comprises 16 residues. DNA of the CDR3: TGTGCCAGCAGGGGAGGTGCACACCCGAACACCGGGGAGCTGTTTTTT. Its protein is CASRGGAHPNTGELFF.

The chain has TRBV5-1 and TRBJ1-1, with a possible D match to TRBD1 (5 bases). Trimming took 4 bases from V and 4 from J, leaving 17 bases between them. The CDR3 totals 15 residues. Germline loops: CDR1 SGHRS, CDR2 YFSETQ. CDR3 amino acids: CASSLEVGTLTEAFF. CDR3 sequence (DNA): TGCGCCAGCAGCCTCGAGGTAGGGACTCTCACTGAAGCTTTCTTT.

This CDR3 reads CASGSRSRRTDTQYF. CDR3 DNA: TGTGCCAGCGGGTCCCGGAGTAGACGCACAGATACGCAGTATTTT. The chain recombines TRBV5-8 with TRBJ2-3; no reliable D call. Germline-derived CDR1 and CDR2 are SGHTS and YDEGEE. V gave up 7 bases and J gave up 1 base, with 16 bases separating them. CDR3 length equals 15 residues.

The chain couples TRBV7-9 to TRBJ2-1; 12 nucleotides agree with TRBD2. There are 17 residues in the CDR3. V shed 6 bases, J shed 7 bases, and the junction held 13 bases outside the gene matches. The V gene's germline CDR1 is SEHNR and CDR2 FQNEAQ (reference sequence). CDR3 DNA sequence: TGTGCCAGCAGTATCCCGCCAGGGCTAGCGGGAGGGAATGAGCAGTTCTTC. This gives the protein CASSIPPGLAGGNEQFF.

This clone has only one observation. This chain connects TRBV5-8 to TRBJ2-5; 8 nucleotides line up with TRBD2. Germline CDR1 and CDR2: SGHTS and YDEGEE. The V and J ends lost 0 bases and 4 bases, in that order; junction bases with no gene match: 11. This CDR3 is 17 amino acids long. Written as DNA, the CDR3 is TGTGCCAGCAGCTTGGGCTCCAGCGGGAGTGTCATAGAGACCCAGTACTTC. It encodes CASSLGSSGSVIETQYF.

The chain uses TRBV20-1 and TRBJ1-4; 7 nucleotides match TRBD1. Trimming removed 3 bases from V and 5 bases from J; junction bases left unmatched: 9. Germline CDR1 and CDR2: DFQATT and SNEGSKA (reference sequence). CDR3 length: 15 residues. The CDR3 sequence: CSASAPGTENEKLFF. CDR3 sequence (DNA): TGCAGTGCTAGTGCCCCCGGGACAGAGAATGAAAAACTGTTTTTT.

V usage is TRBV9 and J usage is TRBJ2-5, with D perhaps TRBD1 (6 bases). This CDR3 spans 15 amino acids. Trimming left V 1 base short and J 1 base short, with 11 bases between. The V gene's germline CDR1 is SGDLS and CDR2 YYNGEE. CDR3 sequence reads: CASSVRGIGQETQYF. In nucleotides, the CDR3 is TGTGCCAGCAGCGTAAGGGGGATCGGCCAAGAGACCCAGTACTTC.

The chain recombines TRBV3-1 (or the pseudogene TRBV3-2) with TRBJ2-7; D gene unclear. CDR1 and CDR2 (germline): LGHDT, YNNKEL (reference sequence). The CDR3 is 12 amino acids. The germline V and J ends were trimmed by 1 base and 7 bases, with 8 bases remaining between them. The CDR3 loop reads CASSQVIWEQYF. CDR3 sequence (DNA): TGTGCCAGCAGCCAAGTAATCTGGGAGCAGTACTTC.

The rearrangement joins TRBV7-9 to TRBJ2-2; D is unclear. This CDR3 comprises 14 residues. The ends were cut back, 1 base at V and 6 bases at J, with 9 bases in the middle. Germline CDR1 reads SEHNR; CDR2 reads FQNEAQ (reference sequence). DNA of the CDR3: TGTGCCAGCAGCTTAGGTCGAGGTTCCGGGGAGCTGTTTTTT. It encodes CASSLGRGSGELFF.

In its sample, this clone was seen once. This rearrangement joins TRBV5-1 to TRBJ1-4, with 8 bases aligning to TRBD1. The ends lost 1 base at V and 6 bases at J; junction bases unmatched: 5. Germline values: CDR1 SGHRS, CDR2 YFSETQ. CDR3 length: 15 amino acids. The CDR3 loop is CASSLRAGGHEKLFF. The CDR3 nucleotides are TGCGCCAGCAGCTTGAGGGCAGGGGGCCATGAAAAACTGTTTTTT.

The chain has TRBV25-1 and TRBJ1-2; TRBD1 aligns across 9 bases. The trim removed 6 bases at V and 6 bases at J, leaving 8 bases unmatched. The CDR3 spans 14 residues. Germline V gene data show CDR1 as MGHDK and CDR2 as SYGVNS. This CDR3 reads CASSPGQGWDGYTF. For the CDR3, the DNA is TGTGCCAGCAGCCCGGGACAGGGATGGGATGGCTACACCTTC.

This clone came up once. This chain's CDR3 is CASSMASSSYNEQFF. CDR3 in DNA: TGCGCCAGCAGTATGGCTTCAAGCTCCTACAATGAGCAGTTCTTC. J is TRBJ2-1 and V is TRBV5-1; D remains ambiguous. V was pared by 5 bases and J by 0 bases, with 12 bases between. Germline CDR1 reads SGHRS; CDR2 reads YFSETQ. The CDR3 extends over 15 amino acids.

This clone was detected only once. The chain joins TRBV28 to TRBJ1-2, with D maybe TRBD1 (5 bases). The germline CDR1 and CDR2 sequences are MDHEN and SYDVKM. V lost 5 bases and J 4 bases, leaving 11 bases between the germline ends. The CDR3 sequence is 13 residues long. CDR3 bases: TGTGCCAGCAGTCTCCAGGGAGTCTATGGCTACACCTTC. Its protein product is CASSLQGVYGYTF.

This chain connects TRBV12-3 or TRBV12-4 to TRBJ1-5; 7 nucleotides match TRBD1. Germline trimming cut 9 bases from V and 7 bases from J; bases unmatched to any gene: 9. The CDR3 runs 13 residues. CDR3 protein: CASNPGGVQPQHF. The CDR3 DNA sequence: TGTGCCAGTAACCCAGGGGGGGTACAGCCCCAGCATTTT.

This clone was counted only a few times. The CDR3: CASSQQGRGTGELFF. DNA for the CDR3: TGTGCCAGCAGTCAACAGGGTCGGGGAACCGGGGAGCTGTTTTTT. The genes are TRBV2 and TRBJ2-2; D is perhaps TRBD1 (6 bases). CDR1 is SNHLY and CDR2 is FYNNEI in the germline V gene. V gave up 5 bases and J gave up 5 bases, with 15 bases separating them. The CDR3 is 15 residues long.

V gene TRBV10-3 combines with J gene TRBJ1-5, with D perhaps matching TRBD1 (6 bases). V was cut by 7 bases and J by 9 bases, with 16 bases left in between. Germline CDR1 reads ENHRY; CDR2 reads SYGVKD. The CDR3 has 13 amino acids. CDR3 sequence (DNA): TGTGCCATCAACCAGGGGCACGGATCGCCCCAGCATTTT. It specifies CAINQGHGSPQHF.

The chain joins TRBV5-1 to TRBJ1-1; D is undetermined. The germline V and J ends were trimmed by 4 bases and 2 bases, with 12 bases remaining between them. Germline V gene lookup returns CDR1 SGHRS and CDR2 YFSETQ. CDR3 size: 14 residues. This CDR3 reads CASSTETRNTEAFF. The CDR3 DNA reads TGCGCCAGCAGCACCGAAACGAGAAACACTGAAGCTTTCTTT.

The CDR3 region has the DNA TGTGCCAGCAGCTTGGAGGCCCGGACCTATGGCTACACCTTC. This translates into CASSLEARTYGYTF. The chain employs TRBV5-8 and TRBJ1-2, with no clear D. The V end lost 0 bases, the J end lost 4 bases, and 10 bases lay between the germline ends. Germline V gene lookup returns CDR1 SGHTS and CDR2 YDEGEE. The CDR3 runs 14 residues.

The chain uses TRBV5-5 and TRBJ2-6; the D is unclear. Germline V CDR1 and CDR2: SGHKS, YYEKEE (reference sequence). V was pared by 2 bases and J by 0 bases, with 6 bases between. The CDR3 spans 15 residues. DNA of the CDR3: TGTGCCAGCAGCTTAGTGGCCTCTGGGGCCAACGTCCTGACTTTC. It codes for CASSLVASGANVLTF. The variable domain in full, completed from reference TRBV5-5 and TRBJ2-6, reads DAGVTQSPTHLIKTRGQQVTLRCSPISGHKSVSWYQQVLGQGPQFIFQYYEKEERGRGNFPDRFSARQFPNYSSELNVNALLLGDSALYLCASSLVASGANVLTFGAGSRLTVL.

J is TRBJ1-3 and V is TRBV10-3, with a weak D call TRBD1 (5 bases). Germline CDR1 ENHRY, CDR2 SYGVKD. The germline V and J ends were trimmed by 8 bases and 0 bases, with 8 bases remaining between them. The CDR3 length is 13 residues. As DNA, the CDR3 is TGTGCCATCGGGGCGAGCTCTGGAAACACCATATATTTT. Its translation: CAIGASSGNTIYF.

In this sample, this clone turned up once. DNA for the CDR3: TGTGCCAGTCTACTTGAAACAGGGGGCTGGGAGACCCAGTACTTC. Translating gives CASLLETGGWETQYF. This chain connects TRBV2 to TRBJ2-5, with 9 bases aligning to TRBD1. The germline V gene encodes CDR1 SNHLY and CDR2 FYNNEI. J gave up 5 bases and V 9 bases, and 13 bases lay outside the gene matches. The CDR3 runs to 15 residues.

V is TRBV5-1 and J is TRBJ2-3, with 14 bases matching TRBD2. The CDR3 has 20 residues. The V and J ends lost 4 bases and 7 bases, in that order; junction bases with no gene match: 20. CDR1 and CDR2 from the germline V gene are SGHRS and YFSETQ. This CDR3 is CASSSPLKTSGGAGWNTQYF. DNA for the CDR3: TGCGCCAGCAGCAGCCCCCTTAAGACTAGCGGGGGGGCGGGTTGGAATACGCAGTATTTT.